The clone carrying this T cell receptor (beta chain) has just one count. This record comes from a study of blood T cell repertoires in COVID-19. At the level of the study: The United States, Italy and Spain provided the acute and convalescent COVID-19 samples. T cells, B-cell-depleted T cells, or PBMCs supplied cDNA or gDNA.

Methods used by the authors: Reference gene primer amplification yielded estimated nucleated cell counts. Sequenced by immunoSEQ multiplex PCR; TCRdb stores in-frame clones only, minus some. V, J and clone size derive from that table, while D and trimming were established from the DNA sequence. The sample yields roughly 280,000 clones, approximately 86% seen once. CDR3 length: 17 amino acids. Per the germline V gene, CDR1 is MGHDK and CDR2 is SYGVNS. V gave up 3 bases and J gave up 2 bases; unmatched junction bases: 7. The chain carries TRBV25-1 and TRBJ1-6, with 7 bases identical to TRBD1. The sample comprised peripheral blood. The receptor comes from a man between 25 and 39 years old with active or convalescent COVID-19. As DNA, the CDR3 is TGTGCCAGCAGTGATCCGCAGGGGGGACCCTATAATTCACCCCTCCACTTT. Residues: CASSDPQGGPYNSPLHF.